One sample yielded the 20 T cell receptor beta chains listed below, sequenced in a study of vaccination effects on CD4 cells after COVID-19. Antigen-specific CD4+ T cells expanded by the ViraFEST assay with viral peptide pools were then sequenced. Following 10 days of culture, CD4+ T cells were isolated. BNT162b2 vaccine or mRNA-1273 vaccine was given to participants in two doses. Their target antigens are unknown. Data came from immunoSEQ multiplex PCR; TCRdb stores just in-frame clones and leaves some out. The sample shows more than 20,000 clones, more than 60% of them seen only once. The sample in question was CD4+ T cells from PBMCs cultured with SARS-CoV-2 spike peptides, obtained after COVID-19 vaccination. The receptors come from a human donor who received a COVID-19 vaccine.

The chain links TRBV3-1 (or the pseudogene TRBV3-2) to TRBJ2-5, with D tentatively TRBD1 (6 bases). The CDR3 has 13 residues. Trimming took off 4 bases at V and 3 bases at J, with 9 bases between the two ends. The germline V gene has CDR1 LGHDT and CDR2 YNNKEL (reference sequence). The CDR3 DNA sequence: TGTGCCAGCAGCCGGGCAGGGGAAGAGACCCAGTACTTC. Its protein product is CASSRAGEETQYF.

CDR3: CASSSAGGNTEAFF. In DNA form, the CDR3 reads TGTGCCAGCAGTTCCGCGGGGGGGAACACTGAAGCTTTCTTT. The chain couples TRBV27 to TRBJ1-1, with D maybe TRBD1 (5 bases). Germline V gene lookup returns CDR1 MNHEY and CDR2 SMNVEV (reference sequence). Trimming removed 4 bases from V and 1 base from J, with 10 bases in between. The CDR3 consists of 14 residues.

The chain employs TRBV9 and TRBJ2-2, with 9 bases aligning to TRBD2. There are 18 residues in the CDR3. Per germline, CDR1 SGDLS and CDR2 YYNGEE. After removal of 0 bases from V and 5 bases from J, the junction contained 11 bases not matched to a gene. CDR3 in DNA: TGTGCCAGCAGCGTAGAGGGGGGGCTAGCGGGAATTACCGGGGAGCTGTTTTTT. It encodes CASSVEGGLAGITGELFF.

V usage is TRBV19 and J usage is TRBJ1-1; D is possibly TRBD1 (5 bases). CDR1 is LNHDA, CDR2 SQIVND, per germline (reference sequence). V dropped 10 bases and J dropped 4 bases, with 13 bases sitting between them. The CDR3 covers 12 residues. In DNA form, the CDR3 reads TGTGCCACCCGTCTGGGGGGCACTGAAGCTTTCTTT. It yields the protein CATRLGGTEAFF.

This chain connects TRBV5-1 to TRBJ2-3; D is perhaps TRBD1 (6 bases). Germline loops: CDR1 SGHRS, CDR2 YFSETQ. The CDR3 sequence is 15 residues long. V was pared by 1 base and J by 0 bases, with 9 bases between. The CDR3 DNA follows: TGCGCCAGCAGCTTGTTAGGGGGAAGCACAGATACGCAGTATTTT. It yields the protein CASSLLGGSTDTQYF.

The chain combines TRBV18 with TRBJ1-1, with TRBD1 identical over 8 bases. The CDR3 is made up of 18 amino acids. CDR1 KGHSH and CDR2 LQKENI come from the germline V gene. The V and J ends lost 3 bases and 1 base, in that order; junction bases with no gene match: 13. The CDR3 spells CASSPNPTGGGGNTEAFF. The CDR3 DNA is TGTGCCAGCTCACCTAACCCCACAGGGGGTGGGGGGAACACTGAAGCTTTCTTT.

The chain couples TRBV2 to TRBJ1-3; D uncertain. V lost 4 bases and J lost 2, with 15 bases in between. CDR3 length equals 16 residues. The germline V gene encodes CDR1 SNHLY and CDR2 FYNNEI. The CDR3 protein is CASSAGGKVTGNTIYF. The CDR3 coding sequence is TGTGCCAGCAGTGCAGGAGGGAAGGTAACTGGAAACACCATATATTTT.

This chain links TRBV3-1 (or the pseudogene TRBV3-2) with TRBJ1-4; no firm D call. The CDR3 has 14 amino acids. The ends were cut back, 3 bases at V and 7 bases at J, with 12 bases in the middle. Per the germline V gene, CDR1 is LGHDT and CDR2 is YNNKEL (reference sequence). The CDR3 is CASSQGTVGEKLFF. Written as DNA, the CDR3 is TGTGCCAGCAGCCAGGGAACCGTTGGTGAAAAACTGTTTTTT.

This clone has more than one count but fewer than ten. This same CDR3 is encoded by further DNA sequences in the sample. This sequence joins TRBV6-6 and TRBJ2-7; D gene ambiguous. V lost 0 bases and J 0 bases, leaving 6 bases between the germline ends. The CDR3 is 14 residues long. CDR1 and CDR2 (germline): MNHNY, SVGAGI (reference sequence). The CDR3 reads CASSYSGSSYEQYF. As DNA, the CDR3 is TGTGCCAGCAGTTACTCTGGAAGCTCCTACGAGCAGTACTTC.

This CDR3 reads CATSDQGANYGYTF. The CDR3 DNA reads as TGTGCCACCAGTGATCAGGGGGCCAACTATGGCTACACCTTC. This chain connects TRBV24-1 to TRBJ1-2, with 8 bases that match TRBD1. CDR3 length equals 14 residues. The V gene's germline CDR1 is KGHDR and CDR2 SFDVKD. V gave up 3 bases and J gave up 2 bases; unmatched junction bases: 1.

This clone was seen a handful of times. V gene TRBV10-1 combines with J gene TRBJ1-2; 7 bases are shared with TRBD1. The J segment lost 4 bases and the V segment lost 4 bases, leaving 12 bases of the junction unmatched. CDR1 WNHNN and CDR2 SYGVQD come from the germline V gene (reference sequence). CDR3 length equals 16 residues. This chain's CDR3 is CASSGPKLGQIYGYTF. In nucleotides, the CDR3 is TGCGCCAGCAGTGGTCCGAAACTGGGACAGATCTATGGCTACACCTTC.

This clone came up a few times. This sequence joins TRBV7-9 and TRBJ2-1; 8 nucleotides align to TRBD2. J gave up 9 bases and V 6 bases, and 10 bases lay outside the gene matches. From germline, CDR1 is SEHNR and CDR2 FQNEAQ (reference sequence). CDR3 length: 14 amino acids. CDR3 sequence reads: CASSPGLGGVEQFF. Written as DNA, the CDR3 is TGTGCCAGCAGTCCGGGACTAGGGGGGGTTGAGCAGTTCTTC.

The chain has TRBV6-5 and TRBJ2-1, with TRBD2 matching over 12 bases. This CDR3 is built from 16 residues. Trimming took 0 bases from V and 5 from J; bases not matched to a gene: 2. CDR1 is MNHEY and CDR2 is SVGAGI in the germline V gene. The DNA for the CDR3 is TGTGCCAGCAGTTACTCATCTAGCGGGGGGGACAATGAGCAGTTCTTC. It encodes CASSYSSSGGDNEQFF.

The genes are TRBV12-5 and TRBJ2-1; D is undetermined. Germline CDR1 is LGHNT and CDR2 is FRNRAP. This CDR3 has 12 amino acids. Trimming shortened V by 6 bases and J by 2 bases, and 5 bases separated the two germline ends. The CDR3 loop reads CASGTTYNEQFF. CDR3 DNA: TGTGCTAGTGGGACAACCTACAATGAGCAGTTCTTC. Full variable domain (outside the CDR3, taken from reference TRBV12-5 and TRBJ2-1): DARVTQTPRHKVTEMGQEVTMRCQPILGHNTVFWYRQTMMQGLELLAYFRNRAPLDDSGMPKDRFSAEMPDATLATLKIQPSEPRDSAVYFCASGTTYNEQFFGPGTRLTVL.

This clone was recorded a few times. The rearrangement links TRBV7-9 to TRBJ2-4; D uncertain. Germline assignment: CDR1 SEHNR and CDR2 FQNEAQ (reference sequence). CDR3 size: 17 residues. V shed 1 base and J shed 3 bases, with 16 bases lying between them. CDR3 nucleotide sequence: TGTGCCAGCAGCTTAGGGCCCAGGCGAGAAGGCAAAAACATTCAGTACTTC. Encoded protein: CASSLGPRREGKNIQYF. The complete variable domain, with remaining parts taken from reference TRBV7-9 and TRBJ2-4, reads DTGVSQNPRHKITKRGQNVTFRCDPISEHNRLYWYRQTLGQGPEFLTYFQNEAQLEKSRLLSDRFSAERPKGSFSTLEIQRTEQGDSAMYLCASSLGPRREGKNIQYFGAGTRLSVL.

The chain has TRBV18 and TRBJ1-4; 7 bases match TRBD1. The CDR3 extends over 14 amino acids. Per germline, CDR1 KGHSH and CDR2 LQKENI. Trimming at V came to 5 bases and at J to 2 bases, leaving 2 bases not matched to a gene. Here the CDR3 reads CASSSTGTNEKLFF. The CDR3 DNA is TGTGCCAGCTCATCGACAGGGACTAATGAAAAACTGTTTTTT. Combining the CDR3 with reference TRBV18 and TRBJ1-4 gives the whole variable domain NAGVMQNPRHLVRRRGQEARLRCSPMKGHSHVYWYRQLPEEGLKFMVYLQKENIIDESGMPKERFSAEFPKEGPSILRIQQVVRGDSAAYFCASSSTGTNEKLFFGSGTQLSVL.

This chain links TRBV11-3 with TRBJ2-1; 7 bases align to TRBD1. Losses at the gene ends were 5 bases for V and 3 bases for J; bases not matched to a gene: 4. The length of the CDR3 is 14 residues. Germline CDR1 reads SGHNT; CDR2 reads YENEEA. CDR3 in DNA: TGTGCCAGCAGCCCCCACAGGGGCTACAATGAGCAGTTCTTC. This encodes CASSPHRGYNEQFF.

This clone was seen a handful of times. The chain links TRBV5-4 to TRBJ1-2; D ambiguous. The ends were cut back, 3 bases at V and 8 bases at J, with 17 bases in the middle. CDR1 is SGHNT, CDR2 YYREEE, per germline (reference sequence). The CDR3 spans 14 residues. The DNA for the CDR3 is TGTGCCAGCAGCTCCCAGGAAACAGTCGGCGGCTACACCTTC. Amino acid sequence: CASSSQETVGGYTF.

This sequence joins TRBV5-1 and TRBJ2-5, with D possibly TRBD2 on 5 matching bases. Germline V CDR1 and CDR2: SGHRS, YFSETQ. CDR3 length equals 15 residues. Trimming removed 1 base at V and 1 base at J, with 11 bases between. The CDR3 is CASSLTRGGQETQYF. The CDR3 DNA is TGCGCCAGCAGCTTGACCCGGGGTGGCCAAGAGACCCAGTACTTC.

The rearrangement joins TRBV12-3 or TRBV12-4 to TRBJ2-1; D uncertain. This CDR3 region has 13 residues. The ends were cut back, 7 bases at V and 8 bases at J, with 15 bases in the middle. CDR3 sequence (DNA): TGTGCCAGCAAGGGCCAGACGACCCATGAGCAGTTCTTC. Protein: CASKGQTTHEQFF.